This section outlines one T cell receptor beta chain sequence together with its context. These data originate in a study of cytomegalovirus exposure and HLA in healthy donors. Researchers ran the PCR with 60 Vbeta and 13 Jbeta primers. Sequencing was performed with immunoSEQ multiplex PCR; in TCRdb, only in-frame clones are kept and a portion is missing. The data show about 70,000 clones, 74% seen once. Germline V gene lookup returns CDR1 ENHRY and CDR2 SYGVKD. This CDR3 comprises 13 residues. Trimming pared 7 bases from V and 0 bases from J, leaving 10 bases between. The clonotype was recovered from a human donor in good health. The V and J genes are TRBV10-3 and TRBJ2-7; D possibly corresponds to TRBD2 (6 bases). The specimen was PBMCs. The CDR3 bases are TGTGCCATCACCGGGGAGGTCTCCTACGAGCAGTACTTC. Residues: CAITGEVSYEQYF.